Given below is one TCR beta chain in context. Its antigen is currently unknown. These data belong to a study of cytomegalovirus exposure and HLA in healthy donors. Notes on the study in general: TRBV6-2, TRBV6-3 and other indistinguishable V segments were excluded. The study carried out a later analysis of TCR beta sequences. It associated around 17,000 of them with specific HLA alleles at a false discovery rate of 0.05. Later analysis associated a missense DCLRE1C variant with TCR beta V- and J-gene trimming. Upon later analysis, HLA-associated TCR beta chains proved more clonally expanded than other, equally common chains.

This CDR3 region has 12 residues. Germline trimming cut 0 bases from V and 7 bases from J; bases unmatched to any gene: 0. Germline V gene sequence: CDR1 SGHNT, CDR2 YENEEA. Researchers ran the PCR with 60 Vbeta and 13 Jbeta primers. Some clones are missing from TCRdb's copy, which holds only in-frame ones; the method was immunoSEQ multiplex PCR. The sample has 150,000 or so clones, approximately 71% seen once; the top ten hold approximately 1.6%. The source material was PBMCs. This sequence originates from a girl aged 10-17 years in good health and CMV-seronegative. This chain joins TRBV11-3 and TRBJ2-7; 7 positions agree with TRBD2. CDR3 sequence (DNA): TGTGCCAGCAGCTTAGATAGCGGGGAGCAGTACTTC. Protein sequence: CASSLDSGEQYF. The whole variable domain, remainder taken from reference TRBV11-3 and TRBJ2-7, is EAGVVQSPRYKIIEKKQPVAFWCNPISGHNTLYWYLQNLGQGPELLIRYENEEAVDDSQLPKDRFSAERLKGVDSTLKIQPAELGDSAVYLCASSLDSGEQYFGPGTRLTVT.